These T cell receptor beta chains were read from a single sample in a study of PD-1 blockade in classical Hodgkin lymphoma. Profiling relied on immunoSEQ multiplex PCR, and the TCRdb table lists in-frame clones only, not all of them. This table has 22,000 or so clones, about 80% appearing once. Material: peripheral blood mononuclear cells (PBMCs), obtained before the second cycle of nivolumab. Receptor source: a human donor with classical Hodgkin lymphoma. Each CDR3 is given with its conserved first and last residue. The D gene is left open where the match is weak. Expanded clones get a size class; other rows say once, few or many, or leave the size out.

J	V	D	size	DNA	CDR3
TRBJ1-6	TRBV6-5	-	few	TGTGCCAGCAGCTGGGCCAATTCACCCCTCCACTTT	CASSWANSPLHF
TRBJ2-1	TRBV29-1	TRBD2	once	TGCAGCGTTGAAAAAGCGGGAGGCTCCTACAATGAGCAGTTCTTC	CSVEKAGGSYNEQFF
TRBJ2-1	TRBV15	-	-	TGTGCCACCAGCAGGGACACCACCTCGCAGTTCTTC	CATSRDTTSQFF
TRBJ2-5	TRBV7-6	TRBD2	-	TGTGCCAGCAGCTTATTGCTAGCGGGAACCCAAGAGACCCAGTACTTC	CASSLLLAGTQETQYF
TRBJ1-2	TRBV6-5	-	-	TGTGCCAGCAGTTACGACGGGGCTGGCTATGGCTACACCTTC	CASSYDGAGYGYTF
TRBJ2-1	TRBV5-6	-	-	TGTGCCAGCAGCGTTGACACGAGCTCCTACAATGAGCAGTTCTTC	CASSVDTSSYNEQFF
TRBJ2-1	TRBV6-5	TRBD2	-	TGTGCCAGCAGTTATATCGGACTAGCGGGACCCAATGAGCAGTTCTTC	CASSYIGLAGPNEQFF
TRBJ2-4	TRBV5-6	-	-	TGTGCCAGCAGCTTGTCTTCGCGCCTTAAAGTAGCCAAAAACATTCAGTACTTC	CASSLSSRLKVAKNIQYF
TRBJ2-4	TRBV27	TRBD1	-	TGTGCCAGCAGTCCCCGACAGGGCTCCACGGGAAACATTCAGTACTTC	CASSPRQGSTGNIQYF
TRBJ2-5	TRBV11-3	-	-	TGTGCCAGCAGCCCTAGGGGGTCGCAAGAGACCCAGTACTTC	CASSPRGSQETQYF
TRBJ2-5	TRBV7-9	TRBD1	-	TGTGCCAGCAGTCCCGGGACAGGGGTCGGGCAAGAGACCCAGTACTTC	CASSPGTGVGQETQYF
TRBJ1-1	TRBV25-1	-	-	TGTGCCAGCAGTCAAAGGGAGGGATCAGAAGCTTTCTTT	CASSQREGSEAFF
TRBJ1-6	TRBV15	-	-	TGTGCCACCAGCAGAGATCGTTCAAATAATTCACCCCTCCACTTT	CATSRDRSNNSPLHF
TRBJ2-7	TRBV5-1	-	-	TGCGCCAGCAGCTTGGTCGGGAGGGACAGCTCCTACGAGCAGTACTTC	CASSLVGRDSSYEQYF
TRBJ2-2	TRBV7-9	-	-	TGTGCCAGCAGCTTAGACAGGGTCGGGGAGCTGTTTTTT	CASSLDRVGELFF
TRBJ1-6	TRBV7-2	TRBD1	few	TGTGCCAGCAGCCACGGACAGGGGGCCAATTCACCCCTCCACTTT	CASSHGQGANSPLHF
TRBJ2-5	TRBV5-6	TRBD1	-	TGTGCCAGCAGCTTGGGACAGGGGGTCTTGGAGACCCAGTACTTC	CASSLGQGVLETQYF
TRBJ2-5	TRBV9	-	-	TGTGCCAGCAGCGTAGTTGTCGGGGACCAAGAGACCCAGTACTTC	CASSVVVGDQETQYF
TRBJ1-2	TRBV6-5	TRBD1	-	TGTGCCAGCAGAGACAGGGGGCGATATGGCTACACCTTC	CASRDRGRYGYTF
TRBJ2-2	TRBV9	-	once	TGTGCCAGCAGCGTAGCTACATCCGCCGGGGAGCTGTTTTTT	CASSVATSAGELFF
TRBJ1-3	TRBV5-4	-	-	TGTGCCAGCAGCTTGGGGTCAGAACTACCTGGAAACACCATATATTTT	CASSLGSELPGNTIYF
TRBJ2-5	TRBV5-1	TRBD2	-	TGCGCCAGCAGCCCCCTTGGCGGGAGCAGTGAGACCCAGTACTTC	CASSPLGGSSETQYF
TRBJ1-6	TRBV9	-	-	TGTGCCAGCAGCGTACCCAATTCACCCCTCCACTTT	CASSVPNSPLHF
TRBJ2-2	TRBV2	TRBD1	-	TGTGCCAGCAGCCTGACAGGGGGGATCACCGGGGAGCTGTTTTTT	CASSLTGGITGELFF
TRBJ2-5	TRBV6-1	-	-	TGTGCCAGCAGTGAATGGGAACACTACCAAGAGACCCAGTACTTC	CASSEWEHYQETQYF
TRBJ1-3	TRBV13	TRBD1	once	TGTGCCAGCAGCGCCCGCAGGGGGCGCGTATCTGGAAACACCATATATTTT	CASSARRGRVSGNTIYF
TRBJ1-5	TRBV15	TRBD1	-	TGTGCCACCAGCAGAGAAGGGGGCCGATGGGGTAATCAGCCCCAGCATTTT	CATSREGGRWGNQPQHF
TRBJ1-2	TRBV6-5	-	-	TGTGCCAGCAGTTACCCAGGGCCTAGCCAGACCTTC	CASSYPGPSQTF
TRBJ2-3	TRBV2	-	-	TGTGCCAGCAGTACGACGAAAAATACGCAGTATTTT	CASSTTKNTQYF
TRBJ1-6	TRBV5-4	-	-	TGTGCCAGCAGCTTACGACAGGAAAATTCACCCCTCCACTTT	CASSLRQENSPLHF
TRBJ1-2	TRBV5-6	-	few	TGTGCCAGCAGCCCTCGGGGGGCCGGCTATGGCTACACCTTC	CASSPRGAGYGYTF
TRBJ2-7	TRBV25-1	TRBD2	few	TGTGCCAGCAGTGAACGGGGGGGGTCTTCCTACGAGCAGTACTTC	CASSERGGSSYEQYF
TRBJ2-1	TRBV4-3	TRBD2	-	TGCGCCAGCAGCCAAGCCGGGGCGGGAGTCCGGCAGGTTGAGCAGTTCTTC	CASSQAGAGVRQVEQFF
TRBJ1-6	TRBV18	-	-	TGTGCCAGCTCACCTGAGACCTATAATTCACCCCTCCACTTT	CASSPETYNSPLHF
TRBJ1-2	TRBV4-2	TRBD1	-	TGTGCCACTGGGTTAGGACAGGCGGCGAGCTATGGCTACACCTTC	CATGLGQAASYGYTF
TRBJ1-5	TRBV5-5	-	-	TGTGCCAGCAGCCGCGGACAGAATAGCAATCAGCCCCAGCATTTT	CASSRGQNSNQPQHF
TRBJ1-4	TRBV13	-	-	TGTGCCAGCAGCTTCGGGGGGTCAAAACTGTTTTTT	CASSFGGSKLFF
TRBJ1-1	TRBV4-2	-	few	TGTGCCAGCAGCCAAAATCCAGGGTTGAGCACTGAAGCTTTCTTT	CASSQNPGLSTEAFF
TRBJ1-2	TRBV19	-	-	TGTGCCAGTACCAATTCCGGAGTTTATGGCTACACCTTC	CASTNSGVYGYTF
TRBJ2-3	TRBV7-2	-	-	TGTGCCAGCTCTTATTACACAGATACGCAGTATTTT	CASSYYTDTQYF
TRBJ2-5	TRBV6-6	TRBD1	-	TGTGCCAGCAGCCGGACAGGACAGCAAGAGACCCAGTACTTC	CASSRTGQQETQYF
TRBJ1-5	TRBV30	-	-	TGTGCCTGGAGTGTGGCACAGGGAAGCAATCAGCCCCAGCATTTT	CAWSVAQGSNQPQHF
TRBJ2-5	TRBV5-4	-	-	TGTGCCAGCAGCTTATTATTGCTGGGGCTCCCACAAGAGACCCAGTACTTC	CASSLLLLGLPQETQYF
TRBJ2-1	TRBV30	-	-	TGTGCCTGGGATGAATCCTACAATGAGCAGTTCTTC	CAWDESYNEQFF
TRBJ2-2	TRBV2	-	-	TGTGCCAGCAAGGAACAATCGAACACCGGGGAGCTGTTTTTT	CASKEQSNTGELFF
TRBJ2-3	TRBV7-2	TRBD2	-	TGTGCCAGCAGCTTAGATGGGACTACTAGCACAGATACGCAGTATTTT	CASSLDGTTSTDTQYF
TRBJ1-5	TRBV6-5	TRBD1	-	TGTGCCAGCAGTGAAGTAGGGGGCACAAAGCCCCAGCATTTT	CASSEVGGTKPQHF
TRBJ1-5	TRBV4-1	-	-	TGCGCCAGCAGCCAAGAAAGGGTTGTCAATCAGCCCCAGCATTTT	CASSQERVVNQPQHF
TRBJ2-7	TRBV11-2	TRBD2	-	TGTGCCAGCAGCCGTGATACGACTAGCGGCAAATACGAGCAGTACTTC	CASSRDTTSGKYEQYF
TRBJ2-6	TRBV30	-	few	TGTGCCCCGGACGCCGATTCTGGGGCCAACGTCCTGACTTTC	CAPDADSGANVLTF
TRBJ2-3	TRBV10-2	-	-	TGCGCCAGCACCGGTACAGATACGCAGTATTTT	CASTGTDTQYF
TRBJ2-7	TRBV7-6	-	-	TGTGCCAGCAGCACCGGACAGTGGGTAGCCTACGAGCAGTACTTC	CASSTGQWVAYEQYF
TRBJ1-1	TRBV5-1	-	-	TGCGCCAGCAGCCCCCAGAGAGGGGAGGCGAACACTGAAGCTTTCTTT	CASSPQRGEANTEAFF
TRBJ1-6	TRBV2	-	once	TGTGCCAGCAGTCCAACCCAGGGCCCCCTAAATTCACCCCTCCACTTT	CASSPTQGPLNSPLHF